The next 2 T cell receptor beta chains were all read from a single sample in a study of T cell repertoires in cytomegalovirus infection. No antigen is known for these receptors. One entry per CDR3 protein, called by TCRdb with MiXCR from the reads. The sample consists of about 340,000 distinct CDR3 sequences, 25% to 35% of them appearing once. The source was cultured PBMCs, collected from culture after CMV antigen stimulation. These receptors were obtained from a human donor in good health (CMV status not recorded). Some clones in this sample may be carry-over from other donors' samples.

The chain links TRBV14 to TRBJ2-3; D may be TRBD2 (6 bases). The CDR3 is made up of 16 amino acids. Germline V CDR1 and CDR2: SGHDN, FVKESK. Trimming took off 0 bases at V and 4 bases at J, with 14 bases between the two ends. CDR3 sequence reads: CASSQDWRGGADTQYF. The CDR3 coding sequence is TGTGCCAGCAGCCAAGATTGGAGGGGAGGAGCAGATACGCAGTATTTT.

The chain uses TRBV5-1 and TRBJ2-1; tentatively, D is TRBD1 or TRBD2 (5 bases each). The CDR3 is 13 amino acids. Germline CDR1 is SGHRS and CDR2 is YFSETQ. V was trimmed by 4 bases and J by 9 bases, leaving 14 bases between them. The CDR3, as DNA: TGCGCCAGCAGCCTCTCGGGGACCATTGAGCAGTTCTTC. Amino acid sequence: CASSLSGTIEQFF.